One and the same sample provided the 9 T cell receptor beta chains below, sequenced in a study of shared clonotypes between healthy human individuals. Data came from immunoSEQ multiplex PCR; TCRdb stores just in-frame clones and leaves some out. Among 2,500,000 or so clones, 85% to 95% were seen once, and the ten largest hold around 0.4%. Sequencing was done on a sample of naive CD4+ T cells from PBMCs. Subset reported: CD45RA+ positively selected. The receptor set was obtained from a man between 18 and 29 years old in good health. Some clones in this sample may be carry-over from other donors' samples.

CDR3 coding DNA: TGTGCCAGCAGGAAGATAGGGGGCCCTCTAAATTTCAATCAGCCCCAGCATTTT. As protein: CASRKIGGPLNFNQPQHF. The chain couples TRBV27 to TRBJ1-5; TRBD1 agrees at 7 bases. Germline trimming cut 6 bases from V and 3 bases from J; bases unmatched to any gene: 17. CDR1 and CDR2 (germline): MNHEY, SMNVEV (reference sequence). The length of the CDR3 is 18 residues.

V is TRBV6-5 and J is TRBJ2-3; D may be TRBD1 or TRBD2 (5 bases each). The CDR3 has 14 amino acids. CDR1 and CDR2 (germline): MNHEY, SVGAGI. V lost 5 bases and J 8 bases, leaving 17 bases between the germline ends. CDR3 residues: CASSPGTRDGTQYF. As DNA, the CDR3 is TGTGCCAGCAGTCCCGGGACCAGAGACGGTACGCAGTATTTT.

This clone has a single count. Here the CDR3 reads CASSLDSGLTEAFF. For the CDR3, the DNA is TGCGCCAGCAGCTTGGACTCGGGGCTCACTGAAGCTTTCTTT. The V and J genes are TRBV5-1 and TRBJ1-1, with D perhaps TRBD1 (5 bases). Trimming took off 0 bases at V and 4 bases at J, with 10 bases between the two ends. The germline CDR1 and CDR2 sequences are SGHRS and YFSETQ. The CDR3 covers 14 residues.

The rearrangement uses TRBV7-2 and TRBJ2-3; TRBD2 agrees at 14 bases. This CDR3 is built from 18 residues. With 1 base clipped from V and 2 bases from J, the junction kept 5 bases outside the gene matches. The germline CDR1 and CDR2 sequences are SGHTA and FQGNSA. The CDR3 loop reads CASSLERLAGGATDTQYF. CDR3 DNA sequence: TGTGCCAGCAGCTTAGAGAGACTAGCGGGAGGGGCCACAGATACGCAGTATTTT.

The chain joins TRBV18 to TRBJ1-3; the D is unclear. V lost 2 bases and J lost 0, with 11 bases in between. This CDR3 has 16 residues. Germline values: CDR1 KGHSH, CDR2 LQKENI. Here the CDR3 reads CASSPVPPNSGNTIYF. DNA for the CDR3: TGTGCCAGCTCACCAGTCCCCCCGAACTCTGGAAACACCATATATTTT.

This clone showed up just once. The chain joins TRBV6-5 to TRBJ2-3; 7 bases align to TRBD1. Germline-derived CDR1 and CDR2 are MNHEY and SVGAGI. V lost 6 bases, J lost 4 bases, and 7 bases stayed unmatched. This CDR3 comprises 14 residues. The CDR3: CASRDRVGADTQYF. DNA for the CDR3: TGTGCCAGCAGAGACAGGGTTGGTGCAGATACGCAGTATTTT.

The chain has TRBV9 and TRBJ2-1, with D perhaps TRBD2 (6 bases). The germline V gene encodes CDR1 SGDLS and CDR2 YYNGEE. The CDR3 covers 16 residues. V lost 2 bases to trimming and J lost 1 base, with 13 bases between them. The CDR3 DNA sequence: TGTGCCAGCAGCGTTCGACTAGACAGTTCCTACAATGAGCAGTTCTTC. Translation gives CASSVRLDSSYNEQFF.

This chain connects TRBV10-2 to TRBJ2-3; 9 bases fit TRBD2. Germline values: CDR1 WSHSY, CDR2 SAAADI. This CDR3 contains 14 residues. V lost 8 bases and J lost 6; bases outside the gene matches: 9. DNA of the CDR3: TGCGCCAGCGGTGGGAGCGGGAGGACGGATACGCAGTATTTT. Amino acid sequence: CASGGSGRTDTQYF.

V and J are TRBV30 and TRBJ1-5; D not certain. The CDR3 has 13 amino acids. The V and J ends lost 1 base and 4 bases respectively, with 8 bases between them. From germline, CDR1 is GTSNPN and CDR2 SVGIG (reference sequence). In nucleotides, the CDR3 is TGTGCCTGGAGTGGGCAGCAAAATCAGCCCCAGCATTTT. It yields the protein CAWSGQQNQPQHF.